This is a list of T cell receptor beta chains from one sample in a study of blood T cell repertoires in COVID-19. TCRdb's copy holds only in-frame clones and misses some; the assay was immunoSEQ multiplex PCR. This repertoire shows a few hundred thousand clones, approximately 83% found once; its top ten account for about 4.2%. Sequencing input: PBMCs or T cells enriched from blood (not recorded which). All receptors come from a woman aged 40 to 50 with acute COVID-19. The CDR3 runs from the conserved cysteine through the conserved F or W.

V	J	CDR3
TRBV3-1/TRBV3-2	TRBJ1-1	CASSHPPWRIGQNTEAFF
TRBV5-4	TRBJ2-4	CASSLDFRTSGMNIQYF
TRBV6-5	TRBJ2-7	CASSYEFRGPYEQYF
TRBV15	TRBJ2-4	CATEGLAGWDKNIQYF
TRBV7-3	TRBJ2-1	CASSKRQGAGYNEQFF
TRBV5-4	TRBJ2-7	CASAREQHSYEQYF
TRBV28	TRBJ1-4	CATRGGSTNEKLFF
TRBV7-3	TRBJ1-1	CASSRTPTGDTEAFF
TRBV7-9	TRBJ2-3	CASSPDQRGGTDTQYF
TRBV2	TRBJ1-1	CASTTIGTGGLAFF
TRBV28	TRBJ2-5	CASSLGPQLAEETQYF
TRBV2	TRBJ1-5	CASSEDGVSAQPQHF
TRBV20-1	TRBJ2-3	CSASGGRAPDTQYF
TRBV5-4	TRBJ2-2	CASSFRDRVSGELFF
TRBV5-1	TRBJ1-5	CASSLQPTESPQHF
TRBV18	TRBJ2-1	CASSLQGNEQFF
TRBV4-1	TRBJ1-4	CASSQWAGTDEKLFF
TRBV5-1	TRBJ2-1	CASSITGLSYNEQFF
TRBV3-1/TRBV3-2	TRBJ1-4	CASSYSSFNEKLFF